Listed below are T cell receptor beta chains from one sample, sequenced in a study of T cell responses to AZD1222 COVID-19 vaccine. The protocol was immunoSEQ multiplex PCR, while the TCRdb copy is restricted to in-frame clones and leaves out a portion. Here the sample spans around 150,000 clones, about 90% being singletons. The material sequenced was peripheral blood, taken 28 days after the second dose of the MenACWY control vaccine. Receptor source: an adult who received the MenACWY meningococcal vaccine as a control. The CDR3 runs from the conserved cysteine through the conserved F or W. Each record gives: CDR3 length, D gene, V gene, clone size, J gene, CDR3 DNA, CDR3 protein. A D gene is named only where the DNA matches it firmly. Clone size is given for some rows only: seen once, a few or many times, or a class if the clone is expanded.

length: 14; D: .; V: TRBV6-5; size: .; J: TRBJ2-7; DNA: TGTGCCAGCAGTCCAGGGGGCGGGAGCCACGAGCAGTACTTC; CDR3: CASSPGGGSHEQYF
length: 15; D: TRBD2; V: TRBV7-2; size: .; J: TRBJ2-1; DNA: TGTGCCAGCAGCCAGGGACTAGCGGGCAGCAATGAGCAGTTCTTC; CDR3: CASSQGLAGSNEQFF
length: 14; D: .; V: TRBV28; size: once; J: TRBJ1-1; DNA: TGTGCCAGCAGTTTAATACAGGAAGGCACTGAAGCTTTCTTT; CDR3: CASSLIQEGTEAFF
length: 13; D: .; V: TRBV11-3; size: .; J: TRBJ2-7; DNA: TGTGCCAGCAGCCAACAAGAAGGGGGGGAGCAGTACTTC; CDR3: CASSQQEGGEQYF
length: 16; D: TRBD2; V: TRBV14; size: .; J: TRBJ2-3; DNA: TGTGCCAGCAGCCGAACTAGCGGGAGATGGGCAGATACGCAGTATTTT; CDR3: CASSRTSGRWADTQYF
length: 15; D: TRBD1; V: TRBV7-2; size: .; J: TRBJ2-2; DNA: TGTGCCAGCAGCCCCGACAGGGTTGGCACCGGGGAGCTGTTTTTT; CDR3: CASSPDRVGTGELFF
length: 15; D: .; V: TRBV21-1; size: .; J: TRBJ2-7; DNA: TGTGCCAGCAGCAACGGGACAGCGACAACCTACGAGCAGTACTTC; CDR3: CASSNGTATTYEQYF
length: 15; D: TRBD2; V: TRBV9; size: once; J: TRBJ2-3; DNA: TGTGCCAGCAGCGTAGTCGGGAGGCCCACAGATACGCAGTATTTT; CDR3: CASSVVGRPTDTQYF
length: 13; D: .; V: TRBV10-2; size: once; J: TRBJ2-7; DNA: TGCGCCAGCAGCCAGCCGGGAACGGAAGAGCAGTACTTC; CDR3: CASSQPGTEEQYF
length: 15; D: TRBD2; V: TRBV5-1; size: few; J: TRBJ2-1; DNA: TGCGCCAGCAGCTTGGATAGCGGGGCCTACAATGAGCAGTTCTTC; CDR3: CASSLDSGAYNEQFF
length: 14; D: TRBD1; V: TRBV3-1/TRBV3-2; size: .; J: TRBJ2-7; DNA: TGTGCCAGCAGCCTACGGACAGGGGCGGACGAGCAGTACTTC; CDR3: CASSLRTGADEQYF
length: 15; D: .; V: TRBV24-1; size: .; J: TRBJ2-1; DNA: TGTGCCACCAGTGACCCACAGGACGGTGACAATGAGCAGTTCTTC; CDR3: CATSDPQDGDNEQFF
length: 14; D: TRBD1; V: TRBV18; size: .; J: TRBJ1-1; DNA: TGTGCCAGCTCACTCGCAGGGACAGGGGCAGGAGCTTTCTTT; CDR3: CASSLAGTGAGAFF
length: 13; D: .; V: TRBV5-1; size: once; J: TRBJ2-5; DNA: TGCGCCAGCAGCCCGGGGGACCAAGAGACCCAGTACTTC; CDR3: CASSPGDQETQYF
length: 14; D: .; V: TRBV29-1; size: .; J: TRBJ1-1; DNA: TGCAGCGTCGGCCTGGGCCCTTGGAACCGTGAAGCTTTCTTT; CDR3: CSVGLGPWNREAFF
length: 13; D: .; V: TRBV6-2/TRBV6-3; size: few; J: TRBJ2-2; DNA: TGTGCCAGCAGTTATATCTCCTACGGGGAGCTGTTTTTT; CDR3: CASSYISYGELFF
length: 11; D: .; V: TRBV28; size: .; J: TRBJ1-2; DNA: TGTGCCAGCAGTGGGTCTCAAGGCTACACCTTC; CDR3: CASSGSQGYTF
length: 15; D: .; V: TRBV5-4; size: .; J: TRBJ1-4; DNA: TGTGCCAGCAGCTTTTGGGGCGCAACTAATGAAAAACTGTTTTTT; CDR3: CASSFWGATNEKLFF
length: 16; D: .; V: TRBV14; size: .; J: TRBJ1-6; DNA: TGTGCCAGCAGCCAAGATGTACAGAGCTATAATTCACCCCTCCACTTT; CDR3: CASSQDVQSYNSPLHF
length: 14; D: .; V: TRBV3-1/TRBV3-2; size: .; J: TRBJ1-5; DNA: TGTGCCAGCAGCCAAAAGGGCGGCAATCAGCCCCAGCATTTT; CDR3: CASSQKGGNQPQHF
length: 12; D: .; V: TRBV7-9; size: .; J: TRBJ2-7; DNA: TGTGCCAGCAGCTGGGCTGCCTACGAGCAGTACTTC; CDR3: CASSWAAYEQYF
length: 14; D: .; V: TRBV29-1; size: once; J: TRBJ1-1; DNA: TGCAGCGTCAAGACGGACAGTTGGAACACTGAAGCTTTCTTT; CDR3: CSVKTDSWNTEAFF
length: 19; D: TRBD2; V: TRBV9; size: once; J: TRBJ2-1; DNA: TGTGCCAGCAGCGTAGCTCTGGGCGGGAGTCGTGTGGGTAACAATGAGCAGTTCTTC; CDR3: CASSVALGGSRVGNNEQFF
length: 13; D: .; V: TRBV6-5; size: .; J: TRBJ1-5; DNA: TGTGCCAGCAGTTACACCAGCAATCAGCCCCAGCATTTT; CDR3: CASSYTSNQPQHF
length: 14; D: .; V: TRBV9; size: .; J: TRBJ2-3; DNA: TGTGCCAGCAGCGTTGGCAGGGGCACAGATACGCAGTATTTT; CDR3: CASSVGRGTDTQYF
length: 15; D: .; V: TRBV19; size: .; J: TRBJ2-3; DNA: TGTGCCAGTAGTATGCCGGGACTTGGCACAGATACGCAGTATTTT; CDR3: CASSMPGLGTDTQYF